A selection of T cell receptor beta chains follows, all from one sample in a study of shared clonotypes between healthy human individuals. TCRdb keeps only in-frame clones here, not all; method: immunoSEQ multiplex PCR. This repertoire shows some 490,000 clones, over 75% found once; its top ten account for about an eighth. The sequenced material came from PBMCs. The source of these receptors is a woman in her thirties or forties in good health. Some clones in this sample may be carry-over from other donors' samples. The CDR3 runs from the conserved cysteine through the conserved F or W. A D gene is named only where the DNA matches it firmly. Only some rows state a clone size, as once, few, many or a class for expanded clones.

j_gene	d_gene	v_gene	abundance	CDR3aa	CDR3nt
TRBJ2-1	TRBD2	TRBV29-1	-	CSVRLAGGPENEQFF	TGCAGCGTTCGCCTAGCGGGAGGGCCGGAGAATGAGCAGTTCTTC
TRBJ2-7	-	TRBV6-5	-	CASSLREGYEQYF	TGTGCCAGCAGTTTGCGCGAGGGCTACGAGCAGTACTTC
TRBJ2-3	-	TRBV9	-	CASKGRWGTDTQYF	TGTGCCAGCAAGGGGAGGTGGGGCACAGATACGCAGTATTTT
TRBJ1-1	-	TRBV7-2	-	CASSQFPGHLNTEAFF	TGTGCCAGCAGCCAATTCCCGGGACACCTGAACACTGAAGCTTTCTTT
TRBJ2-5	TRBD1	TRBV6-1	-	CASSHDRVGQETQYF	TGTGCCAGCAGTCATGACAGGGTTGGACAAGAGACCCAGTACTTC
TRBJ2-5	TRBD1	TRBV27	-	CASSLTGGYQETQYF	TGTGCCAGCAGCTTAACAGGGGGGTACCAAGAGACCCAGTACTTC
TRBJ1-4	-	TRBV11-1	once	CASSLLQGKTNEKLFF	TGTGCCAGCAGCTTACTGCAGGGGAAGACTAATGAAAAACTGTTTTTT
TRBJ2-1	-	TRBV5-1	-	CASSSQGGSDNEQFF	TGCGCCAGCAGCTCCCAGGGGGGATCTGACAATGAGCAGTTCTTC
TRBJ1-5	TRBD1	TRBV19	-	CASTPGGGNQPQHF	TGTGCCAGTACCCCAGGGGGCGGCAATCAGCCCCAGCATTTT
TRBJ2-2	-	TRBV11-3	-	CASSLDPQTGELFF	TGTGCCAGCAGCTTAGATCCACAGACCGGGGAGCTGTTTTTT
TRBJ2-7	-	TRBV2	-	CASSGQTVYEQYF	TGTGCCAGCAGCGGACAGACCGTCTACGAGCAGTACTTC
TRBJ2-3	-	TRBV28	few	CASSSGGTSTDTQYF	TGTGCCAGCAGTTCCGGCGGTACTAGCACAGATACGCAGTATTTT
TRBJ2-2	-	TRBV18	-	CASSVRSGELFF	TGTGCCAGCTCAGTAAGATCCGGGGAGCTGTTTTTT
TRBJ1-1	-	TRBV7-6	-	CASSWGLGNTEAFF	TGTGCCAGCAGCTGGGGGCTAGGGAACACTGAAGCTTTCTTT
TRBJ2-1	-	TRBV7-6	-	CASSQTGTPIWDEQFF	TGTGCCAGCAGCCAGACCGGGACCCCTATTTGGGATGAGCAGTTCTTC
TRBJ1-2	-	TRBV7-9	-	CASSLAHGSNGGYTF	TGTGCCAGCAGCTTAGCACACGGGTCCAATGGTGGCTACACCTTC
TRBJ2-1	-	TRBV11-2	-	CASSRIQGRNEQFF	TGTGCCAGCAGCCGCATACAGGGAAGGAATGAGCAGTTCTTC
TRBJ1-1	-	TRBV5-1	-	CASSFKRDGLTEAFF	TGCGCCAGCAGCTTTAAGAGAGACGGGCTCACTGAAGCTTTCTTT
TRBJ2-6	-	TRBV5-1	-	CASSLGSSGANVLTF	TGCGCCAGCAGCTTGGGGTCCTCTGGGGCCAACGTCCTGACTTTC
TRBJ2-5	TRBD2	TRBV6-5	-	CASSLGLAVQETQYF	TGTGCCAGCAGCCTCGGACTAGCGGTCCAAGAGACCCAGTACTTC
TRBJ2-2	-	TRBV10-2	many	CASKLDVNTGELFF	TGCGCCAGCAAGCTAGACGTGAACACCGGGGAGCTGTTTTTT
TRBJ2-5	-	TRBV19	few	CASSSGETQYF	TGTGCCAGTAGTTCGGGGGAGACCCAGTACTTC
TRBJ2-7	TRBD2	TRBV27	-	CASRRAGGSYEQYF	TGTGCCAGCAGAAGAGCGGGAGGGAGCTACGAGCAGTACTTC
TRBJ2-3	-	TRBV5-1	many	CASSLVGARSTDTQYF	TGCGCCAGCAGCTTGGTAGGAGCTCGGAGCACAGATACGCAGTATTTT
TRBJ2-7	TRBD2	TRBV6-1	-	CASSEGTSIYEQYF	TGTGCCAGCAGTGAAGGGACTAGTATCTACGAGCAGTACTTC
TRBJ1-1	-	TRBV18	-	CASSPDQNTEAFF	TGTGCCAGCTCACCAGACCAGAACACTGAAGCTTTCTTT
TRBJ2-2	TRBD1	TRBV30	-	CAWTGTGDTGELFF	TGTGCCTGGACCGGGACAGGGGACACCGGGGAGCTGTTTTTT
TRBJ2-1	TRBD2	TRBV15	-	CATSRDGTSYNEQFF	TGTGCCACCAGCAGAGACGGGACTAGCTACAATGAGCAGTTCTTC
TRBJ2-5	TRBD1	TRBV2	-	CASSAQGPEETQYF	TGTGCCAGCAGCGCACAGGGGCCCGAGGAGACCCAGTACTTC
TRBJ2-3	TRBD2	TRBV9	-	CASSVGGRPDTQYF	TGTGCCAGCAGCGTAGGCGGGAGACCAGATACGCAGTATTTT
TRBJ1-1	-	TRBV28	-	CASSSPDRSNLYF	TGTGCCAGCAGTTCCCCCGACAGGTCTAACCTTTACTTT
TRBJ2-7	TRBD2	TRBV15	-	CATSKTLAGRSYEQYF	TGTGCCACCAGCAAGACCTTAGCGGGACGATCCTACGAGCAGTACTTC
TRBJ2-7	TRBD1	TRBV7-2	once	CASSSETGRGHYEQYF	TGTGCCAGCAGCTCGGAGACGGGCAGGGGGCACTACGAGCAGTACTTC
TRBJ2-3	-	TRBV18	-	CASSPLGGWGDTQYF	TGTGCCAGCTCACCACTCGGTGGGTGGGGAGATACGCAGTATTTT
TRBJ1-1	TRBD1	TRBV5-4	-	CASSTAGTGYTEAFF	TGTGCCAGCAGCACAGCCGGGACAGGGTACACTGAAGCTTTCTTT
TRBJ2-7	TRBD1	TRBV5-4	-	CASSRDRGQEQYF	TGTGCCAGCAGCCGGGACAGGGGTCAGGAGCAGTACTTC
TRBJ1-2	-	TRBV5-1	-	CASSLDGNRGYGYTF	TGCGCCAGCAGCTTGGATGGTAATCGAGGCTATGGCTACACCTTC
TRBJ2-1	-	TRBV6-6	-	CASSYPNNNEQFF	TGTGCCAGCAGTTACCCCAACAACAATGAGCAGTTCTTC
TRBJ2-2	-	TRBV18	-	CASSPSTGFTGELFF	TGTGCCAGCTCACCTTCGACAGGATTCACCGGGGAGCTGTTTTTT
TRBJ2-4	TRBD1	TRBV11-2	-	CASISGGQGAMAKNIQYF	TGTGCCAGCATCTCCGGAGGACAGGGGGCGATGGCCAAAAACATTCAGTACTTC
TRBJ2-5	-	TRBV5-6	-	CASSSGKSLETQYF	TGTGCCAGCAGTTCCGGCAAATCTTTAGAGACCCAGTACTTC
TRBJ2-1	-	TRBV29-1	-	CSPAAGKEQFF	TGCAGCCCGGCTGCCGGAAAAGAGCAGTTCTTC
TRBJ2-1	TRBD2	TRBV11-2	-	CASRTRSGSSYNEQFF	TGTGCCAGCAGAACTCGTAGCGGGAGCTCCTACAATGAGCAGTTCTTC
TRBJ1-1	-	TRBV18	-	CASSPQMAHPTEAFF	TGTGCCAGCTCACCTCAGATGGCTCACCCCACTGAAGCTTTCTTT
TRBJ2-3	-	TRBV5-1	-	CASSTGSTDTQYF	TGCGCCAGCAGCACCGGAAGCACAGATACGCAGTATTTT
TRBJ2-1	-	TRBV5-6	-	CASSLVDGSKGNEQFF	TGTGCCAGCAGCTTAGTTGACGGGAGTAAGGGCAATGAGCAGTTCTTC
TRBJ1-1	TRBD1	TRBV28	-	CASFDRAEAFF	TGTGCCAGCTTCGACAGGGCTGAAGCTTTCTTT
TRBJ1-1	-	TRBV18	few	CASSPDRDTEAFF	TGTGCCAGCTCACCAGACCGGGACACTGAAGCTTTCTTT
TRBJ2-1	-	TRBV6-4	-	CASSDSMNSYNEQFF	TGTGCCAGCAGTGACTCGATGAACTCCTACAATGAGCAGTTCTTC
TRBJ2-5	-	TRBV9	once	CASSPTGETQYF	TGTGCCAGCAGCCCGACCGGGGAGACCCAGTACTTC
TRBJ2-7	TRBD2	TRBV27	-	CASSPGLAGVHEQYF	TGTGCCAGCAGTCCCGGACTAGCGGGCGTTCACGAGCAGTACTTC
TRBJ1-2	-	TRBV5-1	-	CASSLGRKYGYTF	TGCGCCAGCAGCTTGGGCCGTAAATATGGCTACACCTTC
TRBJ2-2	-	TRBV7-3	few	CASSPTRDNTGELFF	TGTGCCAGCAGCCCGACTAGGGACAACACCGGGGAGCTGTTTTTT
TRBJ2-7	TRBD1	TRBV19	-	CASSLGQGTYEQYF	TGTGCCAGTAGTCTCGGACAGGGGACCTACGAGCAGTACTTC
TRBJ1-1	-	TRBV18	-	CASSLGTSGQRNTEAFF	TGTGCCAGCTCACTAGGGACATCAGGGCAACGGAACACTGAAGCTTTCTTT
TRBJ2-5	TRBD2	TRBV19	-	CASSIGGLAGGETQYF	TGTGCCAGTAGTATCGGGGGACTAGCGGGAGGAGAGACCCAGTACTTC
TRBJ1-5	-	TRBV27	-	CASSSNRNSNQPQHF	TGTGCCAGCAGTTCCAACAGAAATAGCAATCAGCCCCAGCATTTT
TRBJ2-1	TRBD2	TRBV7-6	-	CASSVLALAYNEQFF	TGTGCCAGCAGCGTACTAGCGCTTGCCTACAATGAGCAGTTCTTC
TRBJ2-7	TRBD2	TRBV19	-	CASSPRLAGEGYEQYF	TGTGCCAGTAGTCCGCGACTAGCGGGAGAAGGATACGAGCAGTACTTC
TRBJ2-3	TRBD2	TRBV9	-	CASSSRSGTSGRGYTDTQYF	TGTGCCAGCAGCTCCCGATCCGGGACTAGCGGGAGGGGGTACACAGATACGCAGTATTTT